This entry features one TCR beta chain sequence. Source study methods: From reference gene primer amplification, estimates of nucleated cell counts were derived. TCRdb's table, derived via immunoSEQ multiplex PCR, lists solely in-frame clones and lacks some. For V, J and clone size, that table is used; D and trimming come from the DNA. The sample contains under 250,000 clones, 82% of which appear only once. This sample was taken from a study of blood T cell repertoires in COVID-19. As for the study in general: Acute and convalescent COVID-19 samples came from the United States, Italy and Spain.

This sequence originates from a woman in her sixties who had recovered from COVID-19. Sequencing was performed on PBMCs or T cells enriched from blood (not recorded which).

The CDR3 DNA sequence: TGCGCCAGCAGCTGGATAATCGGAGATGAGCAGTTCTTC. Protein: CASSWIIGDEQFF. The gene calls are TRBV5-1 and TRBJ2-1; D uncertain. The CDR3 extends over 13 amino acids. Trimming took 3 bases from V and 8 from J, leaving 12 bases between them. In germline, CDR1 is SGHRS, CDR2 YFSETQ.